This T cell receptor (beta chain) came from a study of blood T cell repertoires in COVID-19. Turning to the study itself: Spain, Italy and the United States supplied samples that represented acute and convalescent COVID-19. T cells, B-cell-depleted T cells, or PBMCs provided the cDNA or gDNA that served as material.

The protocol was immunoSEQ multiplex PCR, while the TCRdb copy is restricted to in-frame clones and leaves out a portion. The sample holds roughly 120,000 clones, approximately 81% seen once. Germline V gives CDR1 MNHEY, CDR2 SVGAGI. The CDR3 covers 13 residues. J gave up 7 bases and V 10 bases, and 10 bases lay outside the gene matches. This receptor was taken from a man over 45 with acute or convalescent COVID-19. The chain uses TRBV6-5 and TRBJ1-2; 9 nucleotides agree with TRBD1. Sequenced sample: peripheral blood. CDR3: CAITGTGIGGYTF. The CDR3 nucleotides are TGTGCCATCACCGGGACAGGGATAGGTGGCTACACCTTC.